The 22 T cell receptor beta chains reported below all come from one sample, sequenced in a study of T cells in Graves' hyperthyroidism and ophthalmopathy. TCR beta CDR3 sequences were amplified from RNA transcripts. In the first-round RT-PCR of the TCR CDR3, the HTBI primer set was used. A single record per CDR3 protein comes from TCRdb applying MiXCR to the multiplex PCR reads. The repertoire holds more than 150,000 distinct CDR3 sequences, with 17% as singletons. Sequencing was performed on blood. The receptor set was obtained from a woman aged 45-59 years with Graves' hyperthyroidism.

Note on this clonotype: This may come from a read error, since a much larger clone is one base off. V and J are TRBV29-1 and TRBJ1-1; D uncertain. The germline V gene encodes CDR1 SQVTM and CDR2 ANQGSEA. This CDR3 has 10 amino acids. The CDR3 spells CSALFSEALF. The CDR3 nucleotides are TGCAGCGCCCTTTTCAGTGAAGCTCTCTTT.

This clonotype was counted at least ten times. The rearrangement links TRBV5-1 to TRBJ1-6, with D maybe TRBD1 (5 bases). The germline CDR1 and CDR2 sequences are SGHRS and YFSETQ. Trimming took off 4 bases at V and 7 bases at J, with 15 bases between the two ends. The length of the CDR3 is 15 residues. The CDR3 DNA reads as TGCGCCAGCAGCCCCTGGGAAGGGGCCAATTCACCCCTCCACTTT. This sequence encodes CASSPWEGANSPLHF.

This clonotype was seen only a few times. The gene calls are TRBV18 and TRBJ2-1; no reliable D call. CDR1 and CDR2 (germline): KGHSH, LQKENI. V was trimmed by 1 base and J by 9 bases, leaving 13 bases between them. The CDR3 covers 14 residues. This CDR3 is CASSPQSDAPEQFF. CDR3 nucleotide sequence: TGTGCCAGCTCACCACAGTCGGACGCCCCTGAGCAGTTCTTC.

This clonotype was observed many times. V gene TRBV11-1 combines with J gene TRBJ2-7; 7 bases fit TRBD2. The length of the CDR3 is 15 residues. CDR1 and CDR2 from the germline V gene are SGHAT and FQDESV (reference sequence). With V trimmed by 3 bases and J by 4 bases, 9 bases remained unmatched. The CDR3 DNA sequence: TGTGCCAGCAGCTTTGGGACGCGGGGGAGGTACGAGCAGTACTTC. It yields the protein CASSFGTRGRYEQYF.

This clonotype was observed at least ten times. This chain connects TRBV28 to TRBJ1-5; D remains ambiguous. Trimming cost V 2 bases and J 6 bases, with 11 bases left between them. The CDR3 is made up of 14 amino acids. Germline CDR1 MDHEN, CDR2 SYDVKM. CDR3 in DNA: TGTGCCAGCAGTTTAATCCAGTTTTTTCAGCCCCAGCATTTT. Translation: CASSLIQFFQPQHF. Variable domain in full (rest from reference TRBV28 and TRBJ1-5): DVKVTQSSRYLVKRTGEKVFLECVQDMDHENMFWYRQDPGLGLRLIYFSYDVKMKEKGDIPEGYSVSREKKERFSLILESASTNQTSMYLCASSLIQFFQPQHFGDGTRLSIL.

This clonotype was counted many times. The chain combines TRBV9 with TRBJ1-2; a possible D gene is TRBD1 (5 bases). This CDR3 has 15 residues. The V gene's germline CDR1 is SGDLS and CDR2 YYNGEE. Trimming removed 0 bases from V and 4 bases from J, with 13 bases in between. CDR3 coding DNA: TGTGCCAGCAGCGTAGATGACGGCGGGACCTATGGCTACACCTTC. This translates into CASSVDDGGTYGYTF.

Ten or more counts support this clonotype. The chain's CDR3 is CASSQGPQGSSYEQYF. The CDR3 DNA reads TGTGCCAGCAGCCAAGGTCCCCAAGGGTCCAGTTACGAGCAGTACTTC. The J gene is TRBJ2-7, the V gene TRBV4-2; D is unclear. V gave up 1 base and J gave up 4 bases, with 17 bases separating them. Per the germline V gene, CDR1 is LGHNA and CDR2 is YNFKEQ. This CDR3 is 16 amino acids long.

This clonotype was seen ten or more times. This chain connects TRBV20-1 to TRBJ2-7; the D is unclear. This CDR3 has 13 amino acids. Germline values: CDR1 DFQATT, CDR2 SNEGSKA (reference sequence). Between the trimmed V and J ends, which lost 5 bases and 3 bases, there was a span of 14 bases. CDR3 in amino acids: CSASDRPVYEQYF. DNA of the CDR3: TGCAGTGCTTCGGACCGGCCCGTCTACGAGCAGTACTTC.

The CDR3: CASSPLGLPAGEQYF. As DNA, the CDR3 is TGTGCCAGCAGCCCCCTAGGGCTCCCGGCGGGCGAGCAGTACTTC. The chain recombines TRBV7-2 with TRBJ2-7; weak D call: TRBD2 (5 bases). V gave up 5 bases and J gave up 6 bases, with 20 bases separating them. The CDR3 has 15 amino acids. Germline lookup yields CDR1 SGHTA and CDR2 FQGNSA.

This clonotype occurred many times. The chain links TRBV27 to TRBJ2-7; 9 nucleotides agree with TRBD1. CDR1 MNHEY and CDR2 SMNVEV come from the germline V gene (reference sequence). The CDR3 is 16 amino acids. J lost 5 bases, V lost 3 bases, and 11 bases had no gene match. CDR3 DNA sequence: TGTGCCAGCAGTTTTTCCCCGGGGACAGGGCTCGACGAGCAGTACTTC. This translates into CASSFSPGTGLDEQYF.

This clonotype was observed many times. V gene TRBV24-1 combines with J gene TRBJ2-1; 7 nucleotides agree with TRBD1. The V and J ends lost 3 bases and 10 bases, in that order; junction bases with no gene match: 8. CDR1 and CDR2 from the germline V gene are KGHDR and SFDVKD. The CDR3 length is 14 residues. The CDR3 spells CATSDPEGAREQFF. Here the CDR3 DNA reads TGTGCCACCAGTGATCCAGAGGGGGCACGAGAGCAGTTCTTC.

The chain recombines TRBV12-3 or TRBV12-4 with TRBJ1-2; the D is unclear. Trimming cost V 5 bases and J 7 bases, with 14 bases left between them. The CDR3 extends over 13 amino acids. This CDR3 is CASSGPHYSGYTF. In nucleotides, the CDR3 is TGTGCCAGCAGTGGGCCTCATTATAGTGGCTACACCTTC.

This clonotype occurred many times. This chain joins TRBV20-1 and TRBJ2-3; possibly TRBD1 for D (6 bases). The length of the CDR3 is 14 residues. Trimming cost V 6 bases and J 5 bases, with 18 bases left between them. Germline V gives CDR1 DFQATT, CDR2 SNEGSKA (reference sequence). CDR3 residues: CSAGLDRNLDTQYF. The CDR3 DNA sequence: TGCAGTGCGGGGCTTGACAGGAACCTAGATACGCAGTATTTT.

This clonotype was counted many times. The chain has TRBV12-3 or TRBV12-4 and TRBJ2-1; 8 nucleotides align to TRBD1. The CDR3 is 15 residues long. J was trimmed by 2 bases and V by 5 bases; bases with no gene match: 5. DNA of the CDR3: TGTGCCAGCAGTCCGACAGGGGTCACCTACAATGAGCAGTTCTTC. This gives the protein CASSPTGVTYNEQFF.

There are many counts of this clonotype. The chain employs TRBV7-8 and TRBJ2-2; TRBD1 matches at 10 bases. The trim removed 3 bases at V and 7 bases at J, leaving 5 bases unmatched. The CDR3 is 15 amino acids. CDR1 is SGHVS and CDR2 is FQNEAQ in the germline V gene. The CDR3 spells CASSFDRGRVGELFF. The CDR3 region has the DNA TGTGCCAGCAGCTTTGACAGGGGGCGGGTCGGGGAGCTGTTTTTT.

Ten or more counts support this clonotype. This sequence joins TRBV2 and TRBJ1-5; D gene unclear. The CDR3 contains 13 residues. Germline loops: CDR1 SNHLY, CDR2 FYNNEI. V lost 4 bases and J 3 bases, leaving 7 bases between the germline ends. For the CDR3, the DNA is TGTGCCAGCAGTGTGAGAATCAATCAGCCCCAGCATTTT. It is translated as CASSVRINQPQHF.

Written as DNA, the CDR3 is TGTGCCAGCAGCTTATCCCCAGGACAGGGTTGGGCAGATACGCAGTATTTT. The encoded protein is CASSLSPGQGWADTQYF. This rearrangement joins TRBV7-2 to TRBJ2-3; 8 positions match TRBD1. Germline-derived CDR1 and CDR2 are SGHTA and FQGNSA. The CDR3 is made up of 17 amino acids. V shed 2 bases, J shed 4 bases, and the junction held 11 bases outside the gene matches.

This clonotype occurred many times. The rearrangement joins TRBV18 to TRBJ2-7, with TRBD1 matching 8 bases. V gave up 6 bases and J gave up 6 bases; unmatched junction bases: 10. CDR3 size: 14 residues. From germline, CDR1 is KGHSH and CDR2 LQKENI. CDR3 sequence reads: CASSQTRTGIEQYF. For the CDR3, the DNA is TGTGCCAGCTCCCAAACTCGGACAGGGATCGAGCAGTACTTC.

Ten or more counts support this clonotype. The V call is TRBV7-2, the J call TRBJ2-7; D not certain. The CDR3 has 13 residues. V was shortened by 1 base and J by 2 bases, with 6 bases between the two germline ends. The germline V gene has CDR1 SGHTA and CDR2 FQGNSA. For the CDR3, the DNA is TGTGCCAGCAGCTTAGGGGTGGCCTACGAGCAGTACTTC. Protein: CASSLGVAYEQYF.

V is TRBV2 and J is TRBJ2-3; 7 nucleotides agree with TRBD2. Germline CDR1 is SNHLY and CDR2 is FYNNEI. The CDR3 is 14 amino acids. Trimming removed 4 bases from V and 4 bases from J; junction bases left unmatched: 5. CDR3 loop: CASSALAAPDTQYF. The CDR3 bases are TGTGCCAGCAGTGCTCTAGCGGCCCCAGATACGCAGTATTTT.

This clonotype occurred many times. The chain uses TRBV2 and TRBJ1-6; D gene ambiguous. There are 11 residues in the CDR3. The germline V gene has CDR1 SNHLY and CDR2 FYNNEI. V lost 4 bases to trimming and J lost 11 bases, with 6 bases between them. CDR3: CASSAGAPLHF. The CDR3 DNA reads as TGTGCCAGCAGTGCGGGCGCACCCCTCCACTTT.

This clonotype came up many times. The chain employs TRBV20-1 and TRBJ2-1; D possibly corresponds to TRBD1 (6 bases). Germline V CDR1 and CDR2: DFQATT, SNEGSKA (reference sequence). Trimming cost V 6 bases and J 6 bases, with 12 bases left between them. The CDR3 contains 12 residues. CDR3 nucleotide sequence: TGCAGTGCCGTGATGGACAGCAATGAGCAGTTCTTC. This encodes CSAVMDSNEQFF.